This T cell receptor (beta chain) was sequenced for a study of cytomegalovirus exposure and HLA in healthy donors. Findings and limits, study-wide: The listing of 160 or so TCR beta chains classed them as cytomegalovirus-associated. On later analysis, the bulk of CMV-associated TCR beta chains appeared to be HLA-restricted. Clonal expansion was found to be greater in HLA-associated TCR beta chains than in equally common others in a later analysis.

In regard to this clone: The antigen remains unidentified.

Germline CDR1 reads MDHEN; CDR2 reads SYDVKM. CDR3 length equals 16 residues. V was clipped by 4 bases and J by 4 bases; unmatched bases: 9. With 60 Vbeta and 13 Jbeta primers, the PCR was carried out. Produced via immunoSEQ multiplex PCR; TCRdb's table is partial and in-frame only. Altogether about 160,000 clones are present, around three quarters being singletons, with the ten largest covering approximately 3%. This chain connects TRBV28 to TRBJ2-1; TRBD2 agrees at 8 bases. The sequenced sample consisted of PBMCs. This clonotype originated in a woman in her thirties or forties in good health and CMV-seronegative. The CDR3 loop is CASSSLLAESYNEQFF. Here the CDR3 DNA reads TGTGCCAGCAGTTCCCTACTAGCGGAGTCTTACAATGAGCAGTTCTTC.